The 18 T cell receptor beta chains given below trace back to one sample, sequenced in a study of identical twins (dated by TCRdb to about 2016). Receptor libraries were prepared by 5' RACE. TCRdb names Illumina HiSeq 2000 as the instrument used. Starting from the raw public reads, TCRdb applied fastp trimming at Q25, assembled clones with MiXCR and retained in-frame beta chains. CDR3 protein sequences are deduplicated, and each keeps its most common genes and DNA. Across this sample there are over 250,000 distinct CDR3 sequences, with roughly 8.6% seen only once. Jointly, the top ten make up about 7.1% of the sample. In addition, the sample was reused for a study of yellow fever vaccine responses in identical twins.

The sequenced material came from CD8+ T cells sorted from blood. Source of these receptors: a woman under 30 in good health.

The chain joins TRBV5-4 to TRBJ2-3, with 9 bases lining up with TRBD1. CDR1 and CDR2 (germline): SGHNT, YYREEE (reference sequence). J was trimmed by 5 bases and V by 5 bases; bases with no gene match: 12. The CDR3 runs 16 residues. Here the CDR3 reads CASSSQGASIRDTQYF. The DNA for the CDR3 is TGTGCCAGCAGTTCACAGGGGGCCTCTATCAGAGATACGCAGTATTTT.

This clonotype was seen more than once but under ten times. The V gene is TRBV27, the J gene TRBJ2-5; 8 nucleotides align to TRBD2. J lost 4 bases, V lost 5 bases, and 9 bases had no gene match. CDR1 and CDR2 from the germline V gene are MNHEY and SMNVEV (reference sequence). This CDR3 is built from 15 residues. CDR3 in amino acids: CASSSGGDPGETQYF. The DNA for the CDR3 is TGTGCCAGCAGTAGCGGGGGAGACCCGGGAGAGACCCAGTACTTC.

This clonotype was seen only a few times. The genes are TRBV7-9 and TRBJ2-5, with D perhaps assigned TRBD1 or TRBD2 (5 bases each). This CDR3 has 15 amino acids. V lost 5 bases and J 4 bases, leaving 17 bases between the germline ends. Germline V lookup: CDR1 SEHNR, CDR2 FQNEAQ (reference sequence). The DNA of the CDR3 is TGTGCCAGCAGCCTGACGGGGCAACCGATAGAGACCCAGTACTTC. Protein: CASSLTGQPIETQYF.

This clonotype appeared a few times. The CDR3 DNA reads TGTGCCAGCAGCCCGCCTCCGGGACACAAACAAGAGACCCAGTACTTC. It is translated as CASSPPPGHKQETQYF. This chain uses TRBV14 with TRBJ2-5; a weak D match, TRBD1 (6 bases). Trimming took 4 bases from V and 2 from J, leaving 17 bases between them. From germline, CDR1 is SGHDN and CDR2 FVKESK. This CDR3 has 16 amino acids.

CDR3 sequence reads: CSVEYPSGEQYF. Here the CDR3 DNA reads TGCAGCGTTGAGTACCCTTCGGGCGAGCAGTACTTC. This sequence joins TRBV29-1 and TRBJ2-7; D is unresolved. Per germline, CDR1 SQVTM and CDR2 ANQGSEA. V was pared by 3 bases and J by 6 bases, with 12 bases between. The CDR3 sequence is 12 residues long.

J is TRBJ2-2 and V is TRBV6-2 or TRBV6-3; D gene unclear. The V end was cut by 0 bases, the J end by 0 bases, with 5 bases between. This CDR3 contains 15 residues. Germline CDR1 reads MNHEY; CDR2 reads SVGEGT. The CDR3 is CASSYSAANTGELFF. The CDR3 coding sequence is TGTGCCAGCAGTTACTCGGCGGCGAACACCGGGGAGCTGTTTTTT.

The chain uses TRBV24-1 and TRBJ2-7; D assignment may be TRBD1 or TRBD2 (6 bases each). V gave up 2 bases and J gave up 3 bases, with 16 bases separating them. Germline V gives CDR1 KGHDR, CDR2 SFDVKD. The CDR3 has 16 residues. CDR3 nucleotides: TGTGCCACCAGTGATTCGGGGGCAAGATCGCTCTACGAGCAGTACTTC. Amino acid sequence: CATSDSGARSLYEQYF.

This clonotype was seen more than once but under ten times. The rearrangement links TRBV29-1 to TRBJ2-5; maybe TRBD2 (5 bases). Germline CDR1 and CDR2: SQVTM and ANQGSEA. This CDR3 is 13 amino acids long. V lost 1 base and J lost 5, with 11 bases in between. DNA of the CDR3: TGCAGCGTTGAAGTTCGGACTCCTGAGACCCAGTACTTC. Its translation is CSVEVRTPETQYF.

The chain combines TRBV7-9 with TRBJ2-3; 10 bases line up with TRBD2. The ends lost 1 base at V and 3 bases at J; junction bases unmatched: 1. CDR1 SEHNR and CDR2 FQNEAQ come from the germline V gene (reference sequence). The CDR3 totals 15 residues. CDR3 sequence reads: CASSLGSGGTDTQYF. The CDR3 DNA follows: TGTGCCAGCAGCTTAGGTAGCGGGGGGACAGATACGCAGTATTTT.

In this sample, this clonotype turned up many times. The chain couples TRBV6-2 or TRBV6-3 to TRBJ2-2, with 8 bases fitting TRBD2. Germline V lookup: CDR1 MNHEY, CDR2 SVGEGT. Trimming at V came to 6 bases and at J to 1 base, leaving 7 bases not matched to a gene. This CDR3 spans 16 amino acids. The CDR3 bases are TGTGCCAGCAGCTCGACTAGCGAACTGAACACCGGGGAGCTGTTTTTT. This gives the protein CASSSTSELNTGELFF.

The rearrangement links TRBV2 to TRBJ1-2, with D perhaps TRBD1 (6 bases). The V and J ends lost 0 bases and 4 bases respectively, with 12 bases between them. The germline CDR1 and CDR2 sequences are SNHLY and FYNNEI. There are 15 residues in the CDR3. CDR3: CASSEARDTAYGYTF. The CDR3 DNA sequence: TGTGCCAGCAGTGAAGCCCGGGACACCGCCTATGGCTACACCTTC.

Only a few counts were recorded for this clonotype. The V and J genes are TRBV27 and TRBJ2-5; 14 bases match TRBD2. The V segment lost 7 bases and the J segment 4 bases; nucleotides outside the gene matches: 11. Per germline, CDR1 MNHEY and CDR2 SMNVEV (reference sequence). This CDR3 comprises 17 residues. The CDR3 DNA is TGTGCCAGCATGACGGGACTAGCGGGGGCTCCGATAGAGACCCAGTACTTC. As protein: CASMTGLAGAPIETQYF.

This sequence joins TRBV27 and TRBJ2-7, with TRBD1 matching over 7 bases. There are 15 residues in the CDR3. Trimming at V came to 0 bases and at J to 5 bases, leaving 7 bases not matched to a gene. The germline gives CDR1 MNHEY, CDR2 SMNVEV (reference sequence). The CDR3 DNA follows: TGTGCCAGCAGTTTATCCCCCAGGGGGTTCAACGAGCAGTACTTC. Protein sequence: CASSLSPRGFNEQYF.

This clonotype occurred many times. J is TRBJ2-5 and V is TRBV6-2 or TRBV6-3; TRBD2 aligns across 12 bases. Germline CDR1 MNHEY, CDR2 SVGEGT. J gave up 4 bases and V 6 bases, and 12 bases lay outside the gene matches. CDR3 length: 17 amino acids. CDR3 sequence (DNA): TGTGCCAGCAGCAATACCCAAACTAGCGGGAGGAGAGAGACCCAGTACTTC. This encodes CASSNTQTSGRRETQYF.

The CDR3 protein is CASSSTSGGLGETQYF. CDR3 bases: TGTGCCAGCAGTTCCACTAGCGGGGGGCTCGGTGAGACCCAGTACTTC. The rearrangement links TRBV6-5 to TRBJ2-5; 12 nucleotides align to TRBD2. Germline values: CDR1 MNHEY, CDR2 SVGAGI. This CDR3 comprises 16 residues. Trimming took 4 bases from V and 5 from J; bases not matched to a gene: 8.

This clonotype came up many times. V gene TRBV7-8 combines with J gene TRBJ2-3; D is ambiguous. V dropped 4 bases and J dropped 1 base, with 9 bases sitting between them. Germline values: CDR1 SGHVS, CDR2 FQNEAQ. The CDR3 has 14 residues. The CDR3 region is CASSYRTGTDTQYF. Here the CDR3 DNA reads TGTGCCAGCAGCTACCGGACGGGCACAGATACGCAGTATTTT.

This clonotype was observed a few times. This chain uses TRBV20-1 with TRBJ2-1; perhaps TRBD2 as D (6 bases). The CDR3 loop spans 13 amino acids. With 3 bases removed from V and 8 bases from J, the gap between germline ends came to 14 bases. Germline CDR1 and CDR2: DFQATT and SNEGSKA (reference sequence). The CDR3 loop is CSASLLASHEQFF. The CDR3, as DNA: TGCAGTGCTAGTTTACTAGCCAGCCATGAGCAGTTCTTC.

This clonotype occurred many times. The gene calls are TRBV29-1 and TRBJ2-1; 8 bases are a match to TRBD1. The CDR3 sequence is 16 residues long. CDR1 and CDR2 from the germline V gene are SQVTM and ANQGSEA. J gave up 4 bases and V 1 base, and 9 bases lay outside the gene matches. CDR3 coding DNA: TGCAGCGTTGAAGGCGTGGACAGGGAGCGTTACAATGAGCAGTTCTTC. It yields the protein CSVEGVDRERYNEQFF.